These 28 T cell receptor beta chains share one sample of origin, sequenced in a study of Graves' ophthalmopathy and Graves' hyperthyroidism. Amplification of the TCR beta CDR3 regions used RNA transcripts (as template). Investigators did first-round RT-PCR with HTBI primers, then second-round multiplex PCR. In TCRdb, the multiplex PCR reads were re-called with MiXCR into one record per CDR3 protein. The table records about 170,000 distinct CDR3 sequences, 37% of them present only once. Sequenced material: peripheral blood. The source of these receptors is a woman between 40 and 55 years old with Graves' ophthalmopathy.

Ten or more counts support this clonotype. J is TRBJ2-5 and V is TRBV7-9; D is possibly TRBD2 (6 bases). Deletions cut 1 base from V and 2 bases from J, with 20 bases between. Germline CDR1 is SEHNR and CDR2 is FQNEAQ (reference sequence). This CDR3 has 18 residues. The CDR3 nucleotides read TGTGCCAGCAGCTTAGAGATCTATTTTGGGGGAGGTCAAGAGACCCAGTACTTC. It yields the protein CASSLEIYFGGGQETQYF.

The chain employs TRBV11-3 and TRBJ2-2; 10 bases fit TRBD2. The CDR3 runs to 15 residues. In germline, CDR1 is SGHNT, CDR2 YENEEA. V was pared by 4 bases and J by 4 bases, with 3 bases of the junction left unmatched. The CDR3: CASSSGLASTGELFF. The DNA for the CDR3 is TGTGCCAGCAGCTCGGGACTAGCGAGCACCGGGGAGCTGTTTTTT.

This clonotype showed up many times. The chain joins TRBV29-1 to TRBJ1-1; D is undetermined. Trimming shortened V by 7 bases and J by 1 base, and 7 bases separated the two germline ends. CDR1 SQVTM and CDR2 ANQGSEA come from the germline V gene. The CDR3 extends over 11 amino acids. CDR3 DNA: TGCAGCGGAAGAGAGAACACTGAAGCTTTCTTT. It codes for CSGRENTEAFF. The variable domain in full, with the rest retrieved from reference TRBV29-1 and TRBJ1-1, is SAVISQKPSRDICQRGTSLTIQCQVDSQVTMMFWYRQQPGQSLTLIATANQGSEATYESGFVIDKFPISRPNLTFSTLTVSNMSPEDSSIYLCSGRENTEAFFGQGTRLTVV.

This chain joins TRBV30 and TRBJ2-7; the D is unclear. Germline V gene sequence: CDR1 GTSNPN, CDR2 SVGIG (reference sequence). Trimming removed 4 bases at V and 6 bases at J, with 13 bases between. The CDR3 covers 12 residues. The CDR3 DNA is TGTGCCTGGAATCGCCTGGCTGCCGAGCAGTACTTC. Translated: CAWNRLAAEQYF.

This clonotype has at least ten counts. The chain uses TRBV7-9 and TRBJ1-2, with D maybe TRBD1 (6 bases). Germline CDR1 and CDR2: SEHNR and FQNEAQ (reference sequence). CDR3 length: 15 amino acids. The V end lost 3 bases, the J end lost 4 bases, and 15 bases lay between the germline ends. Here the CDR3 DNA reads TGTGCCAGCAGCTTCCAGGAAAGGGGGATCTATGGCTACACCTTC. Translation: CASSFQERGIYGYTF. The full variable domain, with the rest looked up from reference TRBV7-9 and TRBJ1-2, is DTGVSQNPRHKITKRGQNVTFRCDPISEHNRLYWYRQTLGQGPEFLTYFQNEAQLEKSRLLSDRFSAERPKGSFSTLEIQRTEQGDSAMYLCASSFQERGIYGYTFGSGTRLTVV.

This clonotype was detected once. The rearrangement links TRBV10-3 to TRBJ2-7; D remains unclear. Germline assignment: CDR1 ENHRY and CDR2 SYGVKD. The CDR3 is made up of 13 amino acids. V lost 2 bases and J lost 4, with 9 bases in between. CDR3 protein: CAISEGLSYEQYF. In nucleotides, the CDR3 is TGTGCCATCAGTGAGGGTCTGTCGTACGAGCAGTACTTC.

In its sample, this clonotype was seen many times. V and J are TRBV28 and TRBJ1-6, with D perhaps matching TRBD1 (5 bases). V lost 10 bases to trimming and J lost 6 bases, with 19 bases between them. Germline CDR1 and CDR2: MDHEN and SYDVKM. This CDR3 is 15 amino acids long. Here the CDR3 reads CATVPGTASNSPLHF. Written as DNA, the CDR3 is TGTGCCACCGTTCCAGGGACTGCCTCTAATTCACCCCTCCACTTT.

The chain's CDR3 is CASMNPGGYTF. The CDR3 DNA reads as TGTGCCAGCATGAACCCGGGAGGCTACACCTTC. The rearrangement uses TRBV6-1 and TRBJ1-2, with D unresolved. Trimming took 7 bases from V and 8 from J, leaving 11 bases between them. The CDR3 loop spans 11 amino acids. In germline, CDR1 is MNHNS, CDR2 SASEGT.

V usage is TRBV12-3 or TRBV12-4 and J usage is TRBJ1-1; D is unclear. Trimming took off 6 bases at V and 4 bases at J, with 9 bases between the two ends. This CDR3 contains 12 residues. The DNA of the CDR3 is TGTGCCAGCAGAAGACATCGCACTGAAGCTTTCTTT. As protein: CASRRHRTEAFF.

On this clonotype itself: One end of the junction is discordant with germline, which a read error may explain. This CDR3 reads CATSEPGTGGEQYF. The DNA of the CDR3 is TGTGCCACCAGTGAGCCCGGGACAGGGGGTGAGCAGTACTTC. The rearrangement uses TRBV12-3 or TRBV12-4 and TRBJ2-7; 11 bases fit TRBD1. The CDR3 extends over 14 amino acids.

This clonotype was counted ten times or more. This sequence joins TRBV28 and TRBJ1-1; D is uncertain. CDR3 length: 17 residues. Trimming removed 3 bases from V and 5 bases from J, with 22 bases in between. In germline, CDR1 is MDHEN, CDR2 SYDVKM. CDR3 residues: CASSFTTPPVEATEAFF. CDR3 DNA: TGTGCCAGCAGTTTTACCACTCCTCCAGTGGAGGCTACTGAAGCTTTCTTT.

In this sample, this clonotype turned up many times. This chain joins TRBV4-3 and TRBJ1-2, with D unclear. Germline-derived CDR1 and CDR2 are LGHNA and YSLEER. The CDR3 contains 13 residues. The V gene lost 0 bases and the J gene lost 4 bases, with 6 bases spanning the gap. The CDR3 loop reads CASSQDRTYGYTF. The CDR3 DNA follows: TGCGCCAGCAGCCAAGACCGCACCTATGGCTACACCTTC.

This clonotype has ten or more counts. CDR3 sequence: CASSFQGAVTNSPLHF. The CDR3 region has the DNA TGTGCCAGCAGCTTCCAGGGGGCCGTAACAAATTCACCCCTCCACTTT. This sequence joins TRBV7-2 and TRBJ1-6; 8 nucleotides agree with TRBD1. J lost 7 bases, V lost 3 bases, and 8 bases had no gene match. Germline CDR1 reads SGHTA; CDR2 reads FQGNSA. The CDR3 totals 16 residues.

The table lists this clonotype with a count of one. This chain joins TRBV28 and TRBJ2-7, with D possibly TRBD2 on 6 matching bases. The CDR3 has 16 residues. CDR1 MDHEN and CDR2 SYDVKM come from the germline V gene. V lost 5 bases, J lost 2 bases, and 19 bases lay in between. This CDR3 is CASSPTPGLDAYEQYF. The CDR3 coding sequence is TGTGCCAGCAGTCCAACACCGGGACTCGACGCCTACGAGCAGTACTTC.

V gene TRBV15 combines with J gene TRBJ1-1; TRBD1 might be the D (6 bases). V was cut by 0 bases and J by 10 bases, with 9 bases left in between. This CDR3 is 12 amino acids long. Germline lookup yields CDR1 LNHNV and CDR2 YYDKDF (reference sequence). CDR3 DNA: TGTGCCACCAGCAGAGAGCCGGGGGCAGCTTTCTTT. Translated, it gives CATSREPGAAFF.

V usage is TRBV29-1 and J usage is TRBJ1-1; 8 positions agree with TRBD1. The CDR3 has 13 amino acids. Germline lookup yields CDR1 SQVTM and CDR2 ANQGSEA. V lost 7 bases to trimming and J lost 1 base; unmatched junction nucleotides: 5. CDR3 protein: CSASTGGNTEAFF. The CDR3 nucleotides read TGCAGCGCCAGTACAGGGGGGAACACTGAAGCTTTCTTT. The full variable domain, its missing parts supplied by reference TRBV29-1 and TRBJ1-1, is SAVISQKPSRDICQRGTSLTIQCQVDSQVTMMFWYRQQPGQSLTLIATANQGSEATYESGFVIDKFPISRPNLTFSTLTVSNMSPEDSSIYLCSASTGGNTEAFFGQGTRLTVV.

This clonotype appeared many times. The V call is TRBV7-2, the J call TRBJ2-5; TRBD2 matches at 9 bases. This CDR3 region has 16 residues. Unmatched junction bases numbered 5, after V lost 0 bases and J lost 3 bases. The V gene's germline CDR1 is SGHTA and CDR2 FQGNSA. The CDR3 nucleotides are TGTGCCAGCAGCTTAGCCGTAGGGACTAGCAAAGAGACCCAGTACTTC. Protein sequence: CASSLAVGTSKETQYF.

Many counts were recorded for this clonotype. The chain employs TRBV24-1 and TRBJ1-2, with D unclear. Trimming removed 2 bases at V and 0 bases at J, with 9 bases between. The germline CDR1 and CDR2 sequences are KGHDR and SFDVKD. The CDR3 has 15 amino acids. The CDR3 loop reads CATSDSRVPNYGYTF. The CDR3 DNA follows: TGTGCCACCAGTGATTCCCGGGTGCCTAACTATGGCTACACCTTC.

As for this clonotype: One junction end does not reproduce the germline sequence, and a read error may be involved. This rearrangement joins TRBV30 to TRBJ2-5; 9 bases agree with TRBD1. The CDR3 is made up of 14 amino acids. CDR1 and CDR2 (germline): GTSNPN, SVGIG (reference sequence). The CDR3 protein is CAWTLQGARETQYF. CDR3 bases: TGCGCCTGGACCCTACAGGGGGCGCGAGAGACCCAGTACTTC.

This rearrangement joins TRBV6-2 or TRBV6-3 to TRBJ2-2, with a possible D match to TRBD1 (5 bases). Germline values: CDR1 MNHEY, CDR2 SVGEGT. V dropped 7 bases and J dropped 4 bases, with 13 bases sitting between them. The CDR3 spans 14 residues. CDR3 loop: CASTDSSSTGELFF. DNA for the CDR3: TGTGCCAGCACCGACAGTTCTAGCACCGGGGAGCTGTTTTTT.

This clonotype occurred many times. The rearrangement joins TRBV30 to TRBJ1-6, with 8 nucleotides matching TRBD1. Trimming took 3 bases from V and 5 from J; bases not matched to a gene: 6. The CDR3 spans 15 residues. Germline V lookup: CDR1 GTSNPN, CDR2 SVGIG (reference sequence). The CDR3 sequence is CAWSRTGGNNSPLHF. CDR3 in DNA: TGTGCCTGGAGCCGAACAGGGGGAAATAATTCACCCCTCCACTTT.

This clonotype was seen a few times. The J gene is TRBJ1-1, the V gene TRBV12-3 or TRBV12-4; D is uncertain. Between the trimmed V and J ends, which lost 10 bases and 0 bases, there was a span of 6 bases. There are 11 residues in the CDR3. The CDR3 protein is CATEMNTEAFF. The DNA for the CDR3 is TGTGCCACGGAAATGAACACTGAAGCTTTCTTT.

The chain employs TRBV7-9 and TRBJ1-2; 8 bases line up with TRBD1. The germline V gene encodes CDR1 SEHNR and CDR2 FQNEAQ (reference sequence). The junction had 7 bases not matched to a gene; V was cut back by 5 bases and J by 2 bases. The length of the CDR3 is 15 residues. CDR3 DNA sequence: TGTGCCAGCAGCATCCCCGGACAGGGAAACTATGGCTACACCTTC. Its protein product is CASSIPGQGNYGYTF. Drawing the rest from reference TRBV7-9 and TRBJ1-2, the complete variable domain is DTGVSQNPRHKITKRGQNVTFRCDPISEHNRLYWYRQTLGQGPEFLTYFQNEAQLEKSRLLSDRFSAERPKGSFSTLEIQRTEQGDSAMYLCASSIPGQGNYGYTFGSGTRLTVV.

This clonotype came up many times. V is TRBV19 and J is TRBJ1-1, with 7 bases that match TRBD1. The CDR3 extends over 15 amino acids. With 4 bases clipped from V and 5 bases from J, the junction kept 10 bases outside the gene matches. Germline values: CDR1 LNHDA, CDR2 SQIVND (reference sequence). The CDR3, as DNA: TGTGCCAGTAGTAGCCCCGACAGGGTTGGAACTGAAGCTTTCTTT. Its translation: CASSSPDRVGTEAFF.

The V and J genes are TRBV7-8 and TRBJ2-7; TRBD1 might be the D (7 bases). CDR3 length: 15 amino acids. Germline loops: CDR1 SGHVS, CDR2 FQNEAQ. Trimming took 3 bases from V and 3 from J, leaving 15 bases between them. For the CDR3, the DNA is TGTGCCAGCAGCTTGGGGGGACAGTCCGTCTACGAGCAGTACTTC. It encodes CASSLGGQSVYEQYF.

This clonotype was recorded at least ten times. V usage is TRBV7-2 and J usage is TRBJ1-3; 9 bases are a match to TRBD1. CDR1 is SGHTA, CDR2 FQGNSA, per germline. V shed 3 bases and J 4 bases; nucleotides not matched to a gene: 4. The CDR3 totals 15 residues. Written as DNA, the CDR3 is TGTGCCAGCAGCTTGAACAGGGGGCAAGGAAACACCATATATTTT. Its protein is CASSLNRGQGNTIYF.

This clonotype was detected ten times or more. V is TRBV14 and J is TRBJ1-2; D remains unclear. Germline-derived CDR1 and CDR2 are SGHDN and FVKESK. The length of the CDR3 is 14 residues. The V gene lost 4 bases and the J gene lost 3 bases, with 12 bases spanning the gap. The DNA of the CDR3 is TGTGCCAGCAGCCCTTCCACACAATACTATGGCTACACCTTC. This codes for CASSPSTQYYGYTF.

This chain links TRBV6-1 with TRBJ2-5; D not certain. CDR1 is MNHNS, CDR2 SASEGT, per germline. V was cut by 2 bases and J by 2 bases, with 6 bases left in between. This CDR3 contains 13 residues. DNA of the CDR3: TGTGCCAGCAGTGAATGGTCTCAAGAGACCCAGTACTTC. Its translation is CASSEWSQETQYF.